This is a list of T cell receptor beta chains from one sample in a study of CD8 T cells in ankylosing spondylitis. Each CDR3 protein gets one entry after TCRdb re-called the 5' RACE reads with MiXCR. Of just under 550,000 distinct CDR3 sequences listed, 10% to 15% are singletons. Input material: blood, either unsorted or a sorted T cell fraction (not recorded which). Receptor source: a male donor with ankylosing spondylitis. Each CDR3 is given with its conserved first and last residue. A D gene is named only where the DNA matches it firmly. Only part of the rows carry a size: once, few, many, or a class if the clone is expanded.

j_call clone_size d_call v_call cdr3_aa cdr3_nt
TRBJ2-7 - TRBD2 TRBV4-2 CASSQIAGEGYEQYF TGTGCCAGCAGCCAAATAGCGGGAGAGGGCTACGAGCAGTACTTC
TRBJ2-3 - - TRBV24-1 CATSDPSLGPSTDTQYF TGTGCCACCAGTGACCCTAGTCTCGGGCCTAGCACAGATACGCAGTATTTT
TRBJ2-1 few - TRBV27 CASSITGRHYNEQFF TGTGCCAGCAGTATTACGGGACGCCACTACAATGAGCAGTTCTTC
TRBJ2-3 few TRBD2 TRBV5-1 CASSGGGAGDTQYF TGCGCCAGCAGCGGGGGAGGGGCTGGAGATACGCAGTATTTT
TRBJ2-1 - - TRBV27 CASSLGLLGNEQFF TGTGCCAGCAGTTTGGGACTCCTAGGCAATGAGCAGTTCTTC
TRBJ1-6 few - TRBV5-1 CASSLVRPGGPSPLHF TGCGCCAGCAGCTTGGTTCGGCCAGGCGGGCCTTCACCCCTCCACTTT
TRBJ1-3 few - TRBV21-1 CASSWSSGNSGNTIYF TGTGCCAGCAGCTGGTCGAGCGGGAACTCTGGAAACACCATATATTTT
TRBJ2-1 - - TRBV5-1 CASSLDLRGGNEQFF TGCGCCAGCAGCTTAGACCTCAGAGGGGGCAATGAGCAGTTCTTC
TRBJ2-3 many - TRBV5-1 CASSSAVEPGTQYF TGCGCCAGCAGCTCCGCAGTAGAACCGGGGACGCAGTATTTT
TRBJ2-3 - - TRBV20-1 CSASSVGSYTDTQYF TGCAGTGCTAGCTCGGTGGGGAGTTACACAGATACGCAGTATTTT
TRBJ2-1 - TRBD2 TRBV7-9 CASSLGSSGSPFDEQFF TGTGCCAGCAGCTTAGGGTCCAGCGGGAGCCCCTTCGATGAGCAGTTCTTC
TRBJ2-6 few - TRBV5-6 CASSLGGHSGANVLTF TGTGCCAGCAGCTTAGGGGGGCACTCTGGGGCCAACGTCCTGACTTTC
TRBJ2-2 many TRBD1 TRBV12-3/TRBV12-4 CASSSPDRENTGELFF TGTGCCAGCAGTTCCCCGGACAGGGAAAACACCGGGGAGCTGTTTTTT
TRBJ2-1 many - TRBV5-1 CASRRGLSSYNEQFF TGCGCCAGCAGACGAGGGCTGAGCTCCTACAATGAGCAGTTCTTC
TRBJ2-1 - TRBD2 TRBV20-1 CSAWTSGTWSIHNEQFF TGCAGTGCATGGACTAGCGGGACCTGGAGTATCCACAATGAGCAGTTCTTC
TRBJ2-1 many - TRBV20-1 CSAAPLSGDDEQFF TGCAGTGCTGCCCCCCTTAGCGGAGACGATGAGCAGTTCTTC
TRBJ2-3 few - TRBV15 CATSGLGPDTQYF TGTGCCACCAGCGGGCTTGGACCGGATACGCAGTATTTT
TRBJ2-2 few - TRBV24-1 CATSDSYGANTGELFF TGTGCCACCAGTGATTCATACGGCGCGAACACCGGGGAGCTGTTTTTT
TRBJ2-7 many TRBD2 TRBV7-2 CASSINGLAGVNLEQYF TGTGCCAGCAGCATAAACGGACTAGCGGGAGTCAATCTCGAGCAGTACTTC
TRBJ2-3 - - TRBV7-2 CASSPTRTVTDTQYF TGTGCCAGCAGCCCGACCAGGACTGTCACAGATACGCAGTATTTT
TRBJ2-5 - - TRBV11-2 CASSLGTAFYQETQYF TGTGCCAGCAGCTTAGGAACAGCGTTTTACCAAGAGACCCAGTACTTC
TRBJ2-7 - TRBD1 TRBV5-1 CASSLVGTGVEQYF TGCGCCAGCAGCTTGGTTGGGACAGGGGTAGAGCAGTACTTC
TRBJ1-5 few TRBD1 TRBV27 CASSRTGKNQPQHF TGTGCCAGCTCCCGGACAGGGAAGAATCAGCCCCAGCATTTT
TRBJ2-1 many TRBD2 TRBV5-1 CASSLLTSSRYNEQFF TGCGCCAGCAGCCTACTGACTAGCTCACGGTACAATGAGCAGTTCTTC
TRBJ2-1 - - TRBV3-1 CASSPQFQYNEQFF TGTGCCAGCAGCCCTCAGTTCCAATACAATGAGCAGTTCTTC
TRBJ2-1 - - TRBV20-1 CSAPRAAYNEQFF TGCAGTGCCCCCCGGGCGGCATACAATGAGCAGTTCTTC
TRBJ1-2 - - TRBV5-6 CASSSPGRDGYTF TGTGCCAGCAGCTCCCCTGGGCGCGATGGCTACACCTTC
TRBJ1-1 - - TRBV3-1 CASSGGAATEAFF TGTGCCAGCAGCGGCGGGGCGGCCACTGAAGCTTTCTTT
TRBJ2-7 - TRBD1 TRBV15 CATSRDVAGTGDYEQYF TGTGCCACCAGCAGAGATGTAGCGGGGACAGGGGATTACGAGCAGTACTTC
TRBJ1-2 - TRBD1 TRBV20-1 CSAEGRQGVYGYTF TGCAGTGCCGAGGGCAGACAGGGCGTTTATGGCTACACCTTC
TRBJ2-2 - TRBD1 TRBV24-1 CATSEPGTGMVTGELFF TGTGCCACCAGTGAACCCGGGACAGGGATGGTCACCGGGGAGCTGTTTTTT
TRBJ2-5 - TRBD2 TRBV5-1 CASHPEAGVQETQYF TGCGCCAGCCACCCCGAGGCGGGAGTACAAGAGACCCAGTACTTC
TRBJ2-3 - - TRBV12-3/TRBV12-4 CASSPRQADTQYF TGTGCCAGCAGTCCCCGACAGGCAGATACGCAGTATTTT
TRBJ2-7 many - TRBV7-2 CASSLVWAQGEQYF TGTGCCAGCAGCTTAGTCTGGGCCCAGGGCGAGCAGTACTTC
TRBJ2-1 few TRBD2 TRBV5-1 CASSLGLAGAAYNEQFF TGCGCCAGCAGCTTGGGCCTTGCGGGAGCCGCCTACAATGAGCAGTTCTTC
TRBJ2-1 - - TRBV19 CASRPPNYNEQFF TGTGCCAGTCGCCCCCCCAACTACAATGAGCAGTTCTTC
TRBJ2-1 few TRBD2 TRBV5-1 CASSRGLAGFNEQFF TGCGCCAGCAGCCGGGGACTAGCGGGGTTCAATGAGCAGTTCTTC
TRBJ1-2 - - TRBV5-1 CASSSRGSGNYGYTF TGCGCCAGCAGCTCCCGAGGGAGCGGCAACTATGGCTACACCTTC
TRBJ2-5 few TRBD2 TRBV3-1 CASSRASGRNQETQYF TGTGCCAGCAGCCGGGCTAGCGGGAGGAACCAAGAGACCCAGTACTTC
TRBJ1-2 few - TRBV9 CASSVAWGENGYTF TGTGCCAGCAGCGTCGCATGGGGGGAGAATGGCTACACCTTC
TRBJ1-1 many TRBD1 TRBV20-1 CSAIRDSRTEAFF TGCAGTGCAATTAGGGACAGCAGGACTGAAGCTTTCTTT
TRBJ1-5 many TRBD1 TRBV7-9 CASSSGRRTGAGQPQHF TGTGCCAGCAGCTCCGGGCGTCGGACAGGGGCCGGGCAGCCCCAGCATTTT
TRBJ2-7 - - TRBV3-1 CASSQSGSYEQYF TGTGCCAGCAGCCAATCGGGGTCCTACGAGCAGTACTTC
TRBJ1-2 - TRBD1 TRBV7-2 CASSAGQGMPYGYTF TGTGCCAGCAGCGCCGGACAGGGGATGCCTTATGGCTACACCTTC
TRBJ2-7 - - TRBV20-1 CSARAGRNRGGHF TGCAGTGCTAGAGCCGGTCGAAACAGGGGGGGGCACTTC
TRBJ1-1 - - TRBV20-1 CSARANSHTEAFF TGCAGTGCTAGAGCAAACAGCCACACTGAAGCTTTCTTT
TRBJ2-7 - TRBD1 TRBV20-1 CSALTGEGYEQYF TGCAGTGCTCTGACAGGGGAAGGCTACGAGCAGTACTTC
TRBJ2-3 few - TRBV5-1 CASSSGIGTDTQYF TGCGCCAGCAGCTCCGGGATTGGCACAGATACGCAGTATTTT
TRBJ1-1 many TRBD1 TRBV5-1 CASSLANSGTGVNTEAFF TGCGCCAGCAGCTTGGCCAATTCCGGGACAGGGGTGAACACTGAAGCTTTCTTT
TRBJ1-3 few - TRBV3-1 CASSQDGDNSGNTIYF TGTGCCAGCAGCCAAGATGGAGACAACTCTGGAAACACCATATATTTT
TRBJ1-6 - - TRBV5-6 CASSPDQSSYNSPLHF TGTGCCAGCAGCCCGGACCAAAGCTCCTATAATTCACCCCTCCACTTT
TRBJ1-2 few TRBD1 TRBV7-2 CASSFAGTGSGYTF TGTGCCAGCAGCTTCGCCGGGACAGGGAGTGGCTACACCTTC
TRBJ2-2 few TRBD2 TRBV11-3 CASSHSGSGTGELFF TGTGCCAGCAGTCATAGCGGGAGCGGGACCGGGGAGCTGTTTTTT
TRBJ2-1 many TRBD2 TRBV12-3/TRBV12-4 CASSTSGRLGNEQFF TGTGCCAGCAGTACTAGCGGGAGGTTAGGCAATGAGCAGTTCTTC
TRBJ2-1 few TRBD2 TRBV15 CATREGGSSYNEQFF TGTGCCACCCGCGAAGGCGGGAGCTCCTACAATGAGCAGTTCTTC